Here is one T cell receptor beta chain with its context. CDR3 length: 16 residues. Trimming removed 6 bases from V and 3 bases from J; junction bases left unmatched: 13. CDR1 SNHLY and CDR2 FYNNEI come from the germline V gene. This entry comes from a study of blood T cell repertoires in COVID-19. Study as a whole: Samples of COVID-19 (acute and convalescent) were obtained from the United States, Italy and Spain.

In the original processing: Estimated nucleated cell counts came from reference gene primer amplification. Libraries were prepared by immunoSEQ multiplex PCR; TCRdb keeps only in-frame clonotypes and omits some of them. The D gene and trimming were derived from the DNA, and the V and J assignments and clone size from that table. The sample records hundreds of thousands of clones, 90% being singletons. The source is a young woman with acute or convalescent COVID-19. The chain carries TRBV2 and TRBJ2-7; 8 bases agree with TRBD1. Material for sequencing was peripheral blood. In nucleotides, the CDR3 is TGTGCCAGCAGCCAAGACAGGGGAATGGGGTACTACGAGCAGTACTTC. Translated: CASSQDRGMGYYEQYF.